The source of this T cell receptor beta chain is a study of blood T cell repertoires in COVID-19. This CDR3 is 14 amino acids long. Germline V gives CDR1 SGHRS, CDR2 YFSETQ. Between the trimmed V and J ends, which lost 2 bases and 2 bases, there was a span of 10 bases. This clone was observed once. The method was immunoSEQ multiplex PCR; TCRdb's version includes in-frame clones alone and lacks a portion of them. The data contain around 47,000 clones, just under 90% of them seen just once; the ten biggest clones take up 3% to 4.5%. Sequenced material: peripheral blood. This clonotype was sampled from a man aged 40-55 years with COVID-19, enrolled during active disease. The V call is TRBV5-1, the J call TRBJ1-1; the D gene is possibly TRBD1 (5 bases). The CDR3, as DNA: TGCGCCAGCAGCTTTCGTCAGGGTAACACTGAAGCTTTCTTT. Residues: CASSFRQGNTEAFF.